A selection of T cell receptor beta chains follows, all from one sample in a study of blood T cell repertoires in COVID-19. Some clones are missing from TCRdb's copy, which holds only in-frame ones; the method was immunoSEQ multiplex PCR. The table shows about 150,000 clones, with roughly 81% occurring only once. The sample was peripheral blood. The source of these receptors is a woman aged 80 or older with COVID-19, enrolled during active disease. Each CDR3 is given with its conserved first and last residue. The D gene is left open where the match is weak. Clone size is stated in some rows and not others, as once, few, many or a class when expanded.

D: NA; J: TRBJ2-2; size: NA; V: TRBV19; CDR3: CASRKQVGELFF; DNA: TGTGCCAGTAGAAAACAGGTCGGGGAGCTGTTTTTT
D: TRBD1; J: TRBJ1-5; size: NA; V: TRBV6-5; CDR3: CASRTTGGQPQHF; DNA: TGTGCCAGCAGGACGACAGGGGGTCAGCCCCAGCATTTT
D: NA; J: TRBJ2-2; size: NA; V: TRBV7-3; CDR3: CASSLPGSGELFF; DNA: TGTGCCAGCAGCCTGCCGGGTAGCGGGGAGCTGTTTTTT
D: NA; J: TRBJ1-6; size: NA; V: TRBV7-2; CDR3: CASSLNQGYYNSPLHF; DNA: TGTGCCAGCAGCTTAAACCAGGGATATTATAATTCACCCCTCCACTTT
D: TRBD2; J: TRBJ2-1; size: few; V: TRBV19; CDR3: CASSIFSAGAGNEQFF; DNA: TGTGCCAGTAGTATTTTCTCAGCGGGAGCGGGCAATGAGCAGTTCTTC
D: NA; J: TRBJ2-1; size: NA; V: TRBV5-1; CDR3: CASSLAGMGNEQFF; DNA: TGCGCCAGCAGCTTGGCGGGAATGGGAAATGAGCAGTTCTTC
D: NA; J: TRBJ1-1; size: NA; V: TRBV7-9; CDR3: CASSLPNTGLTEAFF; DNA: TGTGCCAGCAGCTTACCCAACACAGGGCTGACTGAAGCTTTCTTT
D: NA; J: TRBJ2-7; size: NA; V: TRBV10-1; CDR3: CASSDWATYEQYF; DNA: TGCGCCAGCAGTGATTGGGCAACCTACGAGCAGTACTTC
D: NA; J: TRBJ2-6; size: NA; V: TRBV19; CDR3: CATAVPGYGANVLTF; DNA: TGTGCCACAGCCGTCCCGGGGTACGGGGCCAACGTCCTGACTTTC
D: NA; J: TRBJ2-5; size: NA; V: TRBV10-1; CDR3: CASSDVSEVGETQYF; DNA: TGCGCCAGCAGTGATGTGTCGGAGGTGGGAGAGACCCAGTACTTC
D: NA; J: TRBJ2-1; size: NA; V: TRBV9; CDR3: CASSVGAPSKQFF; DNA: TGTGCCAGCAGCGTAGGGGCCCCTTCTAAGCAGTTCTTC
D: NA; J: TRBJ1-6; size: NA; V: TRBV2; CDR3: CASTPGNSPLHF; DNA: TGTGCCAGCACCCCCGGTAATTCACCCCTCCACTTT
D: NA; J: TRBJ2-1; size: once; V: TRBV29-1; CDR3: CSVALLSGNEQFF; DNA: TGCAGCGTCGCCCTTTTGTCGGGCAATGAGCAGTTCTTC
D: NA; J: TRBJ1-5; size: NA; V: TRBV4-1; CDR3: CASSQVLTGWNQPQHF; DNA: TGCGCCAGCAGCCAAGTTTTAACAGGGTGGAATCAGCCCCAGCATTTT
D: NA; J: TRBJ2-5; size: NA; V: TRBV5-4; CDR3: CASSSLQETQYF; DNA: TGTGCCAGCAGCTCACTCCAAGAGACCCAGTACTTC
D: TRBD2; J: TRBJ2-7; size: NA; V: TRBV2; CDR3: CASRESPSGGAYEQYF; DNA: TGTGCCAGCAGAGAAAGTCCAAGCGGGGGGGCGTACGAGCAGTACTTC
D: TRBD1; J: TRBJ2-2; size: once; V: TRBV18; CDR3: CASSQGATGELFF; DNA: TGTGCCAGCTCACAGGGGGCCACCGGGGAGCTGTTTTTT
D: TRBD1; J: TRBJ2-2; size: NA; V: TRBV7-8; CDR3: CASSLAKGTGNTGELFF; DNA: TGTGCCAGCAGCTTAGCGAAAGGGACAGGGAACACCGGGGAGCTGTTTTTT
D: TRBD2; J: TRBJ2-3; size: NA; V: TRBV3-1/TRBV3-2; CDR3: CASSQRTSGLSTDTQYF; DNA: TGTGCCAGCAGCCAGAGGACTAGCGGCCTTAGCACAGATACGCAGTATTTT
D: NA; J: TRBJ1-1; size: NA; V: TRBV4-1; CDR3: CASSQVYGMNTEAFF; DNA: TGCGCCAGCAGCCAAGTTTACGGGATGAACACTGAAGCTTTCTTT
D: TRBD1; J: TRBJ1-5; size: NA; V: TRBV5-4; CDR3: CASSLRTGSSNQPQHF; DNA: TGTGCCAGCAGCCTCCGGACAGGGAGTAGCAATCAGCCCCAGCATTTT
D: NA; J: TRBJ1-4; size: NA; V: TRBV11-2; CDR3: CASSLGRGREKLFF; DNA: TGTGCCAGCAGCTTAGGGAGGGGAAGGGAAAAACTGTTTTTT
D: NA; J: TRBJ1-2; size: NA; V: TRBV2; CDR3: CASSVPRNGYGYTF; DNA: TGTGCCAGCAGTGTACCGAGGAATGGGTATGGCTACACCTTC
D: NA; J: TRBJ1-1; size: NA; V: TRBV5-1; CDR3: CASSLVGSWSEAFF; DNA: TGCGCCAGCAGCTTGGTGGGCAGTTGGTCTGAAGCTTTCTTT